This T cell receptor (beta chain) was sequenced for a study of lymphopenia after photon versus proton radiotherapy. Findings and limits, study-wide: Authors raise, but do not show, better survival with proton therapy. After the lymphocyte nadir, photon-treated repertoires showed oligoclonal expansion, especially of CD8+ Temra cells. Larger post-nadir TCR diversity loss correlated inversely with survival in deceased patients.

Profiling relied on immunoSEQ multiplex PCR, and the TCRdb table lists in-frame clones only, not all of them. The table shows 20,000 to 25,000 clones, with about 85% occurring only once. Germline loops: CDR1 SGHDT, CDR2 YYEEEE. The CDR3 runs to 12 residues. Trimming left V 2 bases short and J 5 bases short, with 7 bases between. About this clone: Its cognate antigen is unknown. Different DNA sequences within this sample yield the same CDR3.

Sequences were derived from peripheral blood, sampled from a patient treated with photon-based radiotherapy. The chain couples TRBV5-6 to TRBJ1-1; D is uncertain. This clonotype was sampled from a man in his sixties with pancreatic cancer. In DNA, the CDR3 is TGTGCCAGCAGCTTACGAGGTACTGAAGCTTTCTTT. Its translation is CASSLRGTEAFF.